The rows below give T cell receptor beta chains drawn from one sample of a study of T cells after yellow fever vaccination. MiXCR was run by TCRdb on the 5' RACE reads, yielding one entry per CDR3 protein. The table has 60,000 to 75,000 distinct CDR3 sequences, just over 6.5% seen once; the top ten hold about 39%. Here the sequenced sample was CD8+ T cells sorted from PBMCs, taken more than 40 days after the first yellow fever vaccination. These receptor sequences come from a man aged 18 to 30 who received the YFV17D yellow fever vaccine. CDR3s include the opening cysteine and the closing phenylalanine or tryptophan. D genes are given only for firm matches. Size tells how often a clone was seen (once, few, many) or the class of an expanded clone, and some rows leave it out.

.	.	TRBV7-6	TRBJ2-1	CASTRGGYNEQFF	TGTGCCAGCACCAGGGGGGGGTACAATGAGCAGTTCTTC
.	many	TRBV12-3/TRBV12-4	TRBJ2-7	CASSLGTRGQEQYF	TGTGCCAGCAGTTTAGGGACCCGAGGGCAAGAGCAGTACTTC
TRBD1	many	TRBV5-1	TRBJ2-7	CASTFWTGSYEQYF	TGCGCCAGCACCTTTTGGACAGGCTCCTACGAGCAGTACTTC
TRBD1	.	TRBV12-3/TRBV12-4	TRBJ1-2	CASTYGQGGYTF	TGTGCCAGCACCTATGGACAGGGGGGCTACACCTTC
.	many	TRBV6-5	TRBJ2-3	CASSYGGDTDTQYF	TGTGCCAGCAGTTATGGAGGAGACACAGATACGCAGTATTTT
TRBD2	few	TRBV19	TRBJ2-7	CASSISGLAASYEQYF	TGTGCCAGTAGTATATCGGGACTAGCTGCCTCCTACGAGCAGTACTTC
TRBD2	many	TRBV19	TRBJ2-7	CASSIFGGAYEQYF	TGTGCCAGTAGTATATTCGGGGGGGCCTACGAGCAGTACTTC
TRBD1	many	TRBV18	TRBJ2-7	CASSPGQGAYEQYF	TGTGCCAGCAGTCCAGGACAGGGAGCCTACGAGCAGTACTTC
.	.	TRBV11-2	TRBJ2-2	CASSSGLLGCGELFF	TGTGCCAGCAGCTCTGGGCTCCTCGGCTGCGGGGAGCTGTTTTTT
.	few	TRBV6-5	TRBJ2-2	CASSYSGGVNTGELFF	TGTGCCAGCAGTTACTCTGGGGGCGTGAACACCGGGGAGCTGTTTTTT
TRBD2	few	TRBV7-2	TRBJ2-1	CASSFYPTSGGAWEQFF	TGTGCCAGCAGCTTTTACCCAACTAGCGGGGGGGCCTGGGAGCAGTTCTTC
.	many	TRBV12-3/TRBV12-4	TRBJ2-2	CASSYGRVFYTGELFF	TGTGCCAGCAGTTACGGCAGGGTGTTCTACACCGGGGAGCTGTTTTTT
.	many	TRBV6-5	TRBJ2-7	CASSYRDPYEQYF	TGTGCCAGCAGTTACCGGGATCCCTACGAGCAGTACTTC
.	.	TRBV28	TRBJ2-1	CASSFTYNEQFF	TGTGCCAGCAGTTTCACTTACAATGAGCAGTTCTTC
.	many	TRBV29-1	TRBJ2-2	CSVTSGVGELFF	TGCAGCGTGACAAGCGGAGTCGGGGAGCTGTTTTTT
TRBD1	many	TRBV2	TRBJ2-7	CASRKGTGEPYEQYF	TGTGCCAGCAGGAAAGGGACAGGGGAGCCCTACGAGCAGTACTTC
.	.	TRBV9	TRBJ2-6	CASSVRGSGANVLTF	TGTGCCAGCAGCGTTAGGGGTTCTGGGGCCAACGTCCTGACTTTC
TRBD2	many	TRBV6-4	TRBJ2-3	CASSETSGGSTDTQYF	TGTGCCAGCAGCGAAACTAGCGGGGGGTCTACAGATACGCAGTATTTT
TRBD1	many	TRBV7-6	TRBJ2-3	CASSLYRGRTDTQYF	TGTGCCAGCAGCCTTTACAGGGGGCGCACAGATACGCAGTATTTT
.	many	TRBV4-3	TRBJ2-7	CASSQDRGQGGEQYF	TGCGCCAGCAGCCAAGATCGAGGCCAAGGAGGAGAGCAGTACTTC
.	many	TRBV29-1	TRBJ2-3	CSVVVADTQYF	TGCAGCGTTGTGGTTGCAGATACGCAGTATTTT
.	many	TRBV3-1	TRBJ2-7	CASSQDLRVREQYF	TGTGCCAGCAGCCAAGATCTACGGGTGAGGGAGCAGTACTTC
.	many	TRBV4-2	TRBJ2-2	CASSQDIGKGTGELFF	TGTGCCAGCAGCCAAGATATAGGGAAGGGTACCGGGGAGCTGTTTTTT
.	.	TRBV7-6	TRBJ1-1	CASSGASTEAFF	TGTGCCAGCAGCGGCGCCTCCACTGAAGCTTTCTTT
.	many	TRBV2	TRBJ2-5	CASNQLDQETQYF	TGTGCCAGCAATCAGCTAGACCAAGAGACCCAGTACTTC
TRBD2	many	TRBV5-4	TRBJ2-1	CASRQTSANEQFF	TGTGCCAGCAGACAAACTAGCGCCAATGAGCAGTTCTTC
.	.	TRBV5-1	TRBJ2-1	CASSLEFGASYNEQFF	TGCGCCAGCAGCTTGGAATTTGGGGCCTCCTACAATGAGCAGTTCTTC
.	.	TRBV6-5	TRBJ1-2	CASSYPGNGYTF	TGTGCCAGCAGTTACCCAGGGAACGGCTACACCTTC
.	many	TRBV7-3	TRBJ1-1	CASSLTGATEAFF	TGTGCCAGCAGCTTAACGGGGGCGACTGAAGCTTTCTTT
.	many	TRBV11-2	TRBJ1-4	CASRTSTNEKLFF	TGTGCCAGCAGGACGTCAACTAATGAAAAACTGTTTTTT
.	many	TRBV4-3	TRBJ2-1	CASSQGTSSYNEQFF	TGCGCCAGCAGCCAAGGCACGAGCTCCTACAATGAGCAGTTCTTC
.	few	TRBV7-9	TRBJ1-5	CASNQGNQPQHF	TGTGCCAGCAATCAGGGCAATCAGCCCCAGCATTTT
.	.	TRBV7-9	TRBJ1-1	CASSSSNWIDMNTEAFF	TGTGCCAGCAGTTCAAGTAATTGGATAGACATGAACACTGAAGCTTTCTTT
TRBD1	many	TRBV5-1	TRBJ2-7	CASPPRDRAYEQYF	TGCGCCAGCCCCCCCCGGGACAGGGCCTACGAGCAGTACTTC
TRBD1	many	TRBV11-2	TRBJ2-3	CASSTPGTGYLTDTQYF	TGTGCCAGCAGCACCCCCGGGACAGGTTACCTCACAGATACGCAGTATTTT
.	.	TRBV20-1	TRBJ1-2	CSARALRTAYRGDYGYTF	TGCAGTGCTAGAGCCCTCCGGACAGCTTATAGGGGTGACTATGGCTACACCTTC
TRBD2	.	TRBV7-3	TRBJ2-1	CASSPSLAGGLVNEQFF	TGTGCCAGCAGCCCATCACTAGCGGGGGGTCTAGTCAATGAGCAGTTCTTC
.	many	TRBV9	TRBJ1-6	CASSVAGGEGNSPLHF	TGTGCCAGCAGCGTAGCCGGAGGTGAAGGGAATTCACCCCTCCACTTT
TRBD2	many	TRBV6-5	TRBJ2-3	CASSLTSGGYTDTQYF	TGTGCCAGCAGTTTGACTAGCGGGGGGTACACAGATACGCAGTATTTT
.	.	TRBV7-9	TRBJ2-2	CASSLRESTGELFF	TGTGCCAGCAGCTTAAGGGAGAGCACCGGGGAGCTGTTTTTT
.	many	TRBV29-1	TRBJ1-2	CSAGPDAHYGYTF	TGCAGCGCCGGACCGGACGCCCACTATGGCTACACCTTC
.	few	TRBV18	TRBJ1-2	CASSPRTSSYGYTF	TGTGCCAGCTCACCAAGGACCTCTTCCTATGGCTACACCTTC
.	few	TRBV5-1	TRBJ2-1	CASSTGRGQFF	TGCGCCAGCAGTACCGGGCGCGGGCAGTTCTTC
.	many	TRBV4-1	TRBJ1-2	CASSQEIQTVYGYTF	TGCGCCAGCAGCCAAGAGATCCAGACTGTCTATGGCTACACCTTC
.	many	TRBV5-1	TRBJ2-7	CASSSRTPYSYEQYF	TGCGCCAGCAGCTCCCGAACTCCGTACTCCTACGAGCAGTACTTC
TRBD2	many	TRBV7-8	TRBJ2-1	CASSYGVAGGRDEQFF	TGTGCCAGCAGCTACGGCGTAGCGGGGGGGCGGGATGAGCAGTTCTTC
.	.	TRBV5-5	TRBJ1-1	CASSFITGNLNTEAFF	TGTGCCAGCAGCTTCATAACAGGGAACTTGAACACTGAAGCTTTCTTT
.	many	TRBV12-3/TRBV12-4	TRBJ1-4	CASSSGYGEKLFF	TGTGCCAGCAGTTCGGGGTATGGAGAAAAACTGTTTTTT
.	many	TRBV4-1	TRBJ1-5	CASSPYRAKGPQHF	TGCGCCAGCAGCCCATACAGGGCTAAAGGGCCCCAGCATTTT
TRBD1	many	TRBV12-3/TRBV12-4	TRBJ1-2	CASGQVAGYTF	TGTGCCAGCGGACAGGTTGCTGGCTACACCTTC
TRBD2	.	TRBV29-1	TRBJ2-1	CSVSGGGAYNEQFF	TGCAGCGTTTCCGGCGGGGGGGCATACAATGAGCAGTTCTTC
TRBD2	few	TRBV3-1	TRBJ2-5	CASSRGNLAGKETQYF	TGTGCCAGCAGCCGAGGGAACCTAGCGGGGAAAGAGACCCAGTACTTC
.	many	TRBV20-1	TRBJ1-1	CSHSMYTEAFF	TGCAGTCATTCGATGTACACTGAAGCTTTCTTT
.	few	TRBV4-1	TRBJ1-1	CASSQVPGPWYTEAFF	TGCGCCAGCAGCCAAGTCCCCGGACCGTGGTACACTGAAGCTTTCTTT
TRBD1	many	TRBV4-1	TRBJ2-7	CASSPIGTGAAYEQYF	TGCGCCAGCAGCCCGATCGGGACAGGGGCGGCCTACGAGCAGTACTTC
TRBD1	many	TRBV5-8	TRBJ1-2	CASSSSRTGGKSYGYTF	TGTGCCAGCAGCTCCTCGAGGACAGGGGGGAAAAGCTATGGCTACACCTTC
TRBD1	.	TRBV9	TRBJ1-5	CASSTGTGQPQHF	TGTGCCAGCAGCACAGGGACAGGCCAGCCCCAGCATTTT
TRBD1	many	TRBV6-2/TRBV6-3	TRBJ2-3	CASSYTLPGTATDTQYF	TGTGCCAGCAGTTACACGCTACCCGGGACAGCGACAGATACGCAGTATTTT
.	few	TRBV7-9	TRBJ2-5	CASSGTGDETQYF	TGTGCCAGCAGCGGGACGGGCGACGAGACCCAGTACTTC